These 4 T cell receptor beta chains originate from one sample sequenced in a study of T-cell reconstitution after alpha-beta-depleted transplantation in children. Unique molecular identifiers were used in preparing the TCRbeta library. TCRdb reanalysed the PCR reads using MiXCR and keeps one entry per CDR3 protein. There are approximately 490,000 distinct CDR3 sequences in the sample; approximately 12% occur only once, and 4.5% to 6% lies in the top ten. This specimen was PBMCs from the stem cell graft donor, taken from the stem cell graft. The receptor set was obtained from a human donor who donated a stem cell graft to a child with combined immunodeficiency.

The chain employs TRBV4-3 and TRBJ2-1, with 8 bases fitting TRBD2. This CDR3 contains 15 residues. Germline assignment: CDR1 LGHNA and CDR2 YSLEER. J gave up 3 bases and V 1 base, and 2 bases lay outside the gene matches. CDR3 nucleotides: TGCGCCAGCAGCCAAGGGAGCGGGGGCTACAATGAGCAGTTCTTC. This translates into CASSQGSGGYNEQFF.

This sequence joins TRBV11-1 and TRBJ2-7, with 10 bases that match TRBD1. V lost 6 bases, J lost 1 base, and 6 bases stayed unmatched. The CDR3 is 15 residues long. Germline V gene sequence: CDR1 SGHAT, CDR2 FQDESV (reference sequence). The CDR3 bases are TGTGCCAGCAGTTGGGACAGGGGAAGTTCCTACGAGCAGTACTTC. This gives the protein CASSWDRGSSYEQYF.

This clonotype was picked up a small number of times. The rearrangement uses TRBV5-5 and TRBJ2-1; D may correspond to TRBD1 or TRBD2 (5 bases each). Trimming pared 2 bases from V and 6 bases from J, leaving 15 bases between. This CDR3 is built from 15 residues. The germline V gene encodes CDR1 SGHKS and CDR2 YYEKEE (reference sequence). In nucleotides, the CDR3 is TGTGCCAGCAGCTTACTAGTATCAGGGCCCAATGAGCAGTTCTTC. As protein: CASSLLVSGPNEQFF.

In this sample, this clonotype turned up many times. The V and J genes are TRBV13 and TRBJ1-2, with TRBD1 matching 8 bases. The CDR3 is 14 residues long. The germline CDR1 and CDR2 sequences are PRHDT and FYEKMQ (reference sequence). With 4 bases clipped from V and 7 bases from J, the junction kept 8 bases outside the gene matches. CDR3 in amino acids: CASSYGQGRAGYTF. CDR3 nucleotide sequence: TGTGCCAGCAGCTACGGACAGGGCCGTGCTGGCTACACCTTC.